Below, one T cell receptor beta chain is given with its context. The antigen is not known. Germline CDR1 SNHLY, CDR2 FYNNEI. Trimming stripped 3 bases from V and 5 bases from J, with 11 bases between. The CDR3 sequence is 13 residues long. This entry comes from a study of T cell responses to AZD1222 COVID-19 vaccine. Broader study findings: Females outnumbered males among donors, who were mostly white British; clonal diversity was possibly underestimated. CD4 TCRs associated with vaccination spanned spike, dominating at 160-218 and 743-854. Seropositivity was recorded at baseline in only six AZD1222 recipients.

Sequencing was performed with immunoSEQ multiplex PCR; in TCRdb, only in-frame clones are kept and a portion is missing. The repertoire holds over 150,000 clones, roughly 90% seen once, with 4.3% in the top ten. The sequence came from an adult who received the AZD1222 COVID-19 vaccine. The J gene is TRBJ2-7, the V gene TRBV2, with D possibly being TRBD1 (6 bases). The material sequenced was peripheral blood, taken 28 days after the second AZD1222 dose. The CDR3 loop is CASSEPRGHEQYF. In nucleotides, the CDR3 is TGTGCCAGCAGTGAGCCCAGGGGTCACGAGCAGTACTTC.